This TCR beta chain was profiled in a study of T cells in Graves' hyperthyroidism and ophthalmopathy. Whole-study results and caveats: Among thyroid clonotypes expanded above 0.001, most also appeared in blood.

RNA transcripts provided the source from which TCR beta CDR3 regions were amplified. First-round RT-PCR of the TCR CDR3 relied on the HTBI primer set. Each CDR3 protein gets one entry after TCRdb re-called the multiplex PCR reads with MiXCR. The sample contains hundreds of thousands of distinct CDR3 sequences, around 39% of which appear only once. A few counts support this clonotype. What it binds is unknown. Aged 18 to 65, the patients had hyperthyroidism that was newly diagnosed and had lasted under 2 months. Patients having uncontrolled infection, another autoimmune disease, pregnancy or lactation were not included. For the diagnoses, clinical symptoms, serum thyroxine and TRAb, thyroid ultrasound and orbital computed tomography were used. This CDR3 is built from 13 residues. Germline CDR1 DFQATT, CDR2 SNEGSKA (reference sequence). Trimming took 4 bases from V and 0 from J, leaving 4 bases between them.

The sample taken for sequencing was blood. V is TRBV20-1 and J is TRBJ1-6; no definite D call. The source of this sequence is a man younger than 30 with Graves' hyperthyroidism. CDR3 amino acids: CSAITSYNSPLHF. In DNA form, the CDR3 reads TGCAGTGCTATAACCTCCTATAATTCACCCCTCCACTTT.